The next 26 T cell receptor beta chains were all read from a single sample in a study of tumor-infiltrating lymphocytes in primary liver carcinoma. Production of TCR beta cDNA used 500 ng total RNA together with a constant-region primer. Generation of the TCR beta libraries relied on three nested multiplex PCR rounds using slightly modified ARM-PCR. The first two PCR rounds used TRBV1-TRBV30 forward primers with a C-beta reverse primer, about 10 cycles each. TCRdb itself ran the multiplex PCR reads through MiXCR, one entry per CDR3 protein. The sample shows 250,000 to 400,000 distinct CDR3 sequences, roughly two thirds of them seen only once. Blood RNA came from unsorted whole blood; germline DNA was also extracted. The sample consisted of peripheral blood. All receptors derive from a middle-aged man with primary liver carcinoma and hepatitis B virus infection.

This rearrangement joins TRBV5-8 to TRBJ2-2; TRBD1 might be the D (5 bases). The CDR3 has 15 residues. Germline CDR1 reads SGHTS; CDR2 reads YDEGEE. Deletions cut 4 bases from V and 0 bases from J, with 10 bases between. CDR3 sequence (DNA): TGTGCCAGCAGCAGGGGCCGTCCGAACACCGGGGAGCTGTTTTTT. Amino acid sequence: CASSRGRPNTGELFF.

This clonotype appeared many times. The CDR3 here is CASRPRPKLAGGARANEQFF. Written as DNA, the CDR3 is TGTGCCAGCAGACCTCGCCCAAAACTAGCGGGAGGAGCTAGGGCGAATGAGCAGTTCTTC. V gene TRBV28 combines with J gene TRBJ2-1, with 12 bases matching TRBD2. In germline, CDR1 is MDHEN, CDR2 SYDVKM. The CDR3 is 20 amino acids. J was trimmed by 7 bases and V by 6 bases; bases with no gene match: 22. The entire variable domain, with the rest obtained from reference TRBV28 and TRBJ2-1, is as follows: DVKVTQSSRYLVKRTGEKVFLECVQDMDHENMFWYRQDPGLGLRLIYFSYDVKMKEKGDIPEGYSVSREKKERFSLILESASTNQTSMYLCASRPRPKLAGGARANEQFFGPGTRLTVL.

This clonotype was found many times. The rearrangement uses TRBV4-3 and TRBJ2-3; D ambiguous. Trimming left V 0 bases short and J 3 bases short, with 4 bases between. The CDR3 is 13 residues long. Germline V CDR1 and CDR2: LGHNA, YSLEER. The CDR3 reads CASSQEMTDTQYF. In nucleotides, the CDR3 is TGCGCCAGCAGCCAAGAAATGACAGATACGCAGTATTTT.

In the case of this clonotype: Possible read error: a much larger clone is one base away. This chain uses TRBV5-5 with TRBJ2-6; TRBD1 is a possible D gene (5 bases). Germline V CDR1 and CDR2: SGHKS, YYEKEE (reference sequence). CDR3 length: 15 amino acids. This CDR3 is CASSWSATGANALTF. The CDR3 bases are TGTGCCAGCAGCTGGTCAGCCACTGGGGCCAACGCCCTGACTTTC.

This clonotype was counted only a few times. V usage is TRBV7-6 and J usage is TRBJ2-3; D remains unclear. Trimming stripped 6 bases from V and 0 bases from J, with 16 bases between. This CDR3 spans 16 amino acids. The germline V gene has CDR1 SGHVS and CDR2 FNYEAQ. The CDR3 region has the DNA TGTGCCAGCAGTCCCCCCCCTGGGATCAGCACAGATACGCAGTATTTT. It specifies CASSPPPGISTDTQYF.

Worth noting for this clonotype: The junction and the germline gene differ at one end; a read error may be behind it. This chain joins TRBV6-2 or TRBV6-3 and TRBJ1-5; the D is unclear. Germline CDR1 is MNHEY and CDR2 is SVGEGT. The CDR3 consists of 14 residues. CDR3 region: CASRPGSHSQPQHF. The CDR3 DNA is TGTGCCAGCAGGCCGGGATCGCATAGTCAACCCCAACATTTT.

This clonotype was seen ten or more times. The chain employs TRBV6-6 and TRBJ1-5; D is unclear. The CDR3 consists of 12 residues. Germline V gene lookup returns CDR1 MNHNY and CDR2 SVGAGI (reference sequence). V dropped 4 bases and J dropped 9 bases, with 10 bases sitting between them. The CDR3 bases are TGTGCCAGCAGTTCCCAGTTGCTGCCCCAGCATTTT. Translation gives CASSSQLLPQHF.

The chain uses TRBV11-2 and TRBJ2-1, with 7 bases aligning to TRBD2. CDR3 size: 15 residues. From germline, CDR1 is SGHAT and CDR2 FQNNGV. The CDR3 is CDISLGLVLANEQFF. DNA for the CDR3: TGTGACATCAGCTTAGGACTAGTTTTGGCCAATGAGCAGTTCTTC.

This chain uses TRBV7-9 with TRBJ2-3; 8 nucleotides line up with TRBD1. The CDR3 is 15 residues long. Losses at the gene ends were 3 bases for V and 3 bases for J; bases not matched to a gene: 5. The germline CDR1 and CDR2 sequences are SEHNR and FQNEAQ (reference sequence). The CDR3: CASSFGNRGTDTQYF. CDR3 DNA sequence: TGTGCCAGCAGCTTCGGGAACAGGGGGACAGATACGCAGTATTTT.

A remark on this clonotype: This may be a read error, as it is one base from a much larger clone. V and J are TRBV29-1 and TRBJ1-1, with D perhaps matching TRBD1 (5 bases). This CDR3 has 13 residues. CDR1 is SQVTM and CDR2 is ANQGSEA in the germline V gene. The CDR3, as DNA: TGCAGCGTAGATCCTGCAGGGAGCACTGAAACTTTCTTT. It is translated as CSVDPAGSTETFF.

Turning to this clonotype: The junction shows a germline mismatch at one end, possibly a read error. This chain links TRBV6-6 with TRBJ2-4, with 8 positions matching TRBD1. The CDR3 spans 24 residues. From germline, CDR1 is MNHNY and CDR2 SVGAGI (reference sequence). The CDR3 region has the DNA TGTGCCATCAGTTTGCCCCTCAAGACAGGGGAGGCGGGTGCGCGTGATGAAGCCAAAAACATTCAGTACTTC. It is translated as CAISLPLKTGEAGARDEAKNIQYF.

On this clonotype itself: Just one base apart from a much larger clone, this may be a read error. It is likely a read error, because the conserved phenylalanine at the end of the CDR3 is missing. The chain joins TRBV4-1 to TRBJ2-2; perhaps TRBD2 as D (7 bases). V lost 5 bases, J lost 5 bases, and 9 bases lay in between. Germline loops: CDR1 MGHRA, CDR2 YSYEKL. This CDR3 has 13 amino acids. The CDR3 bases are TGCGCCAGCAGCAGGGGGGGTACCGGGGAGCTGTTTTCT. It encodes CASSRGGTGELFS.

This clonotype was observed at least ten times. This chain uses TRBV29-1 with TRBJ2-7, with 14 bases lining up with TRBD2. Germline lookup yields CDR1 SQVTM and CDR2 ANQGSEA. The CDR3 contains 15 residues. CDR3 region: CTQGTSGSRDYEQYF. CDR3 DNA sequence: TGCACCCAAGGGACTAGCGGGAGTAGGGACTACGAGCAGTACTTC.

V is TRBV11-2 and J is TRBJ1-6; D is undetermined. Per the germline V gene, CDR1 is SGHAT and CDR2 is FQNNGV. This CDR3 spans 14 amino acids. V lost 5 bases and J lost 2, with 7 bases in between. CDR3 sequence reads: CASSLIPYNSPLHF. As DNA, the CDR3 is TGTGCCAGCAGCCTCATTCCCTATAATTCACCCCTCCACTTT.

The chain couples TRBV6-1 to TRBJ2-7; TRBD2 agrees at 7 bases. With 2 bases clipped from V and 3 bases from J, the junction kept 7 bases outside the gene matches. The CDR3 is made up of 15 amino acids. Germline CDR1 MNHNS, CDR2 SASEGT. CDR3 nucleotides: TGTGCCAGCAGTGAATTCTCCGGGGGGAACTACGAGCAGTACTTC. Its protein is CASSEFSGGNYEQYF.

Of note for this clonotype: At one end the junction does not follow the germline gene, possibly because of a read error. V gene TRBV11-2 combines with J gene TRBJ2-7, with D possibly TRBD2 on 5 matching bases. Germline CDR1 is SGHAT and CDR2 is FQNNGV. CDR3 size: 12 residues. The CDR3 spells CASSLGPRERYF. CDR3 nucleotide sequence: TGTGCCAGCAGCTTAGGGCCAAGGGAGCGGTACTTC.

The chain combines TRBV7-3 with TRBJ2-1, with unresolved D. The germline CDR1 and CDR2 sequences are SGHTA and FQGTGA. The V and J ends lost 5 bases and 0 bases respectively, with 8 bases between them. The CDR3 is made up of 14 amino acids. The CDR3 reads CASSPIPSYNEQFF. The CDR3 coding sequence is TGTGCCAGCAGCCCTATACCCTCCTACAATGAGCAGTTCTTC.

Only one count was recorded for this clonotype. The V call is TRBV29-1, the J call TRBJ2-7; a possible D gene is TRBD2 (5 bases). V lost 1 base to trimming and J lost 5 bases, with 15 bases between them. This CDR3 has 14 amino acids. From germline, CDR1 is SQVTM and CDR2 ANQGSEA. The DNA for the CDR3 is TGCAGCGTTGAAGTCCCCGGGGTCACCCACGAGCAGTACTTC. It translates to CSVEVPGVTHEQYF.

The rearrangement links TRBV6-5 to TRBJ1-2, with no clear D. Trimming took off 7 bases at V and 4 bases at J, with 10 bases between the two ends. The CDR3 extends over 12 amino acids. Per germline, CDR1 MNHEY and CDR2 SVGAGI. CDR3 sequence: CASNGRAYGYTF. The CDR3 DNA reads TGTGCCAGCAATGGAAGGGCCTATGGCTACACCTTC.

For this clonotype: This clone may be a read error of a much larger clone one base away. DNA of the CDR3: TGTGCCATCAGTGTTGCAGCTAACACTGAAGCTTCCTTT. Its translation: CAISVAANTEASF. The chain carries TRBV10-3 and TRBJ1-1, with D unresolved. This CDR3 is 13 amino acids long. CDR1 is ENHRY, CDR2 SYGVKD, per germline.

The gene calls are TRBV30 and TRBJ2-1; D ambiguous. Trimming cost V 5 bases and J 6 bases, with 17 bases left between them. Per germline, CDR1 GTSNPN and CDR2 SVGIG (reference sequence). This CDR3 is built from 14 residues. In nucleotides, the CDR3 is TGTGCCTGGTCCGGATGGGCGGCCAGCAATGAGCAGTTCTTC. Encoded protein: CAWSGWAASNEQFF.

The CDR3 nucleotides are TGCGCCAGCAGTGAGGGAACAGGGGCCGGGGAGCTGTTTTTT. As protein: CASSEGTGAGELFF. This rearrangement joins TRBV10-2 to TRBJ2-2, with TRBD1 matching 7 bases. The CDR3 loop spans 14 amino acids. From germline, CDR1 is WSHSY and CDR2 SAAADI. After removal of 2 bases from V and 6 bases from J, the junction contained 3 bases not matched to a gene.

For this clonotype: With a much larger clone just one base away, this may be a read error. J is TRBJ2-2 and V is TRBV12-3 or TRBV12-4, with D possibly TRBD1 on 7 matching bases. This CDR3 comprises 14 residues. CDR3 in amino acids: CASREGAETGEPFF. CDR3 sequence (DNA): TGTGCCAGCAGGGAGGGGGCGGAGACCGGGGAGCCGTTTTTT.

This clonotype appeared many times. The J gene is TRBJ1-2, the V gene TRBV12-3 or TRBV12-4, with D possibly being TRBD1 (5 bases). With 1 base removed from V and 8 bases from J, the gap between germline ends came to 11 bases. This CDR3 has 13 amino acids. The CDR3 DNA reads as TGTGCCAGCAGTTTAGTGGAGGGGAAGGGCTACACCTTC. Translation: CASSLVEGKGYTF.

Notes on this clonotype: This could be a read error, since a much larger clone is one nucleotide away. The final CDR3 position lacks the conserved phenylalanine or tryptophan, pointing to a likely read error. The CDR3 loop is CAWAHQNEQFI. CDR3 in DNA: TGTGCCTGGGCCCACCAAAATGAGCAGTTCATC. The rearrangement links TRBV30 to TRBJ2-1, with no clear D. The V and J ends lost 5 bases and 7 bases respectively, with 9 bases between them. The CDR3 totals 11 residues. The germline V gene encodes CDR1 GTSNPN and CDR2 SVGIG (reference sequence).

Concerning this clonotype itself: This may arise from a read error, as a much more abundant clone is one base away. The chain's CDR3 is CASSLVEGQIGYEQYF. The CDR3 DNA reads TGCGCCAGCAGCTTGGTCGAGGGACAGATCGGCTACGAGCAGTACTTC. The rearrangement uses TRBV5-1 and TRBJ2-7; TRBD1 matches 7 bases. Germline lookup yields CDR1 SGHRS and CDR2 YFSETQ. Trimming took 0 bases from V and 3 from J; bases not matched to a gene: 9. This CDR3 comprises 16 residues.